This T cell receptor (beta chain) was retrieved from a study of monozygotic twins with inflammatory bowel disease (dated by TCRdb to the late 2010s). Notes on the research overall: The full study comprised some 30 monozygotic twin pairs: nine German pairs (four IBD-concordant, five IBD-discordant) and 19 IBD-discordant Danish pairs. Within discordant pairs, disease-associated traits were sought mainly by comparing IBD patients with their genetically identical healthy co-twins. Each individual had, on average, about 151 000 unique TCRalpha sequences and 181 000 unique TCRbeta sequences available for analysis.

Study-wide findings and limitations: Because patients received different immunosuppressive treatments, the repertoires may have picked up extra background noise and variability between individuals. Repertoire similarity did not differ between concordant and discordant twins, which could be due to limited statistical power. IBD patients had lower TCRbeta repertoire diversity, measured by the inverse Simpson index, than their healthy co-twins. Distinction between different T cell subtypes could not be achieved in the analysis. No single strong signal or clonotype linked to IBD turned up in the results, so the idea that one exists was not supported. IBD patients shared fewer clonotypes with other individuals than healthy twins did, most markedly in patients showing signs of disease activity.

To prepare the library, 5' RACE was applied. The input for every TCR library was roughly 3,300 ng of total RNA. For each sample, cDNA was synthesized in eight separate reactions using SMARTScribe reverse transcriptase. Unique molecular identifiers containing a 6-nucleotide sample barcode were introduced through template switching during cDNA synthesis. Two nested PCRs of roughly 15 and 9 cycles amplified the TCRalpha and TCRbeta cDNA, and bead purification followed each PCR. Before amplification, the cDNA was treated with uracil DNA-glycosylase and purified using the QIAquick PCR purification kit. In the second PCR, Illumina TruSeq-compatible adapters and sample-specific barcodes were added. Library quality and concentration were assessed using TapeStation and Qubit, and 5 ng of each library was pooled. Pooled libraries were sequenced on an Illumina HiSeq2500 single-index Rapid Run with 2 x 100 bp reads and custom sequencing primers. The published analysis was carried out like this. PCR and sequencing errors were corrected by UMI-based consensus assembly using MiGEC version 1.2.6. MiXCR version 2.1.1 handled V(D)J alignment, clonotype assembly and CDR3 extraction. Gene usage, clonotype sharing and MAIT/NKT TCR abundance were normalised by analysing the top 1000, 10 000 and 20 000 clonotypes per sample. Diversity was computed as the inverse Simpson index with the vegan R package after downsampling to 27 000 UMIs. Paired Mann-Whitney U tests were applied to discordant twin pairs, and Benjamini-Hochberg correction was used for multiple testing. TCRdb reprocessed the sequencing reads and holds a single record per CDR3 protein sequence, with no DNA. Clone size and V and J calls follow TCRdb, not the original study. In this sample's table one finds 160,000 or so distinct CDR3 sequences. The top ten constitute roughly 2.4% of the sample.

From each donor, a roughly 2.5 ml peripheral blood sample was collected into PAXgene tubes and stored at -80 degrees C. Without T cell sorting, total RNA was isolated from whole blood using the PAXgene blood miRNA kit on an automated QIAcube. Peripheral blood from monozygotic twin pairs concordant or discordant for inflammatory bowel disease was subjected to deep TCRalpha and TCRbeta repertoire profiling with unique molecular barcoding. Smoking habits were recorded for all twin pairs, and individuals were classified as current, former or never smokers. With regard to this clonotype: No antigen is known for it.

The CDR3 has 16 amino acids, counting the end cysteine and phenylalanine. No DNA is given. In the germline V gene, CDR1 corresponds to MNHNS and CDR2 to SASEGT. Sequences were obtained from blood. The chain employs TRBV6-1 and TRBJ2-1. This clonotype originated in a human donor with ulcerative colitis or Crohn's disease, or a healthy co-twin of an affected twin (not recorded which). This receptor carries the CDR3 CASSALWREGLNEQFF.